The 29 T cell receptor beta chains in this list originate from one sample, sequenced in a study of T cells in Graves' hyperthyroidism and ophthalmopathy. Authors of the study amplified TCR beta CDR3 regions from RNA transcripts. Initially, a first-round RT-PCR of the TCR CDR3 employed the HTBI primer set. MiXCR, run by TCRdb on the multiplex PCR reads, gives a single entry per CDR3 protein. The sample has some 530,000 distinct CDR3 sequences, approximately 22% seen once. The sequenced material came from blood. The receptors shown here come from a woman between 70 and 85 years old with Graves' ophthalmopathy.

As for this clonotype: This clone may be a read error of a much larger clone one base away. V and J are TRBV12-3 or TRBV12-4 and TRBJ1-1, with D maybe TRBD1 (5 bases). The CDR3 contains 13 residues. CDR3 DNA sequence: TGTGCCAGCAGCCGCTCTGGGACCACTAAAGCTTTCTTT. It codes for CASSRSGTTKAFF.

This clonotype was observed at least ten times. CDR3: CASSSSGNTGELFF. The CDR3 DNA reads as TGCGCCAGCAGCTCGAGCGGAAACACCGGGGAGCTGTTTTTT. J is TRBJ2-2 and V is TRBV5-1, with D possibly matching TRBD2 (5 bases). CDR1 is SGHRS, CDR2 YFSETQ, per germline. V was clipped by 3 bases and J by 2 bases, with 8 bases between them. The CDR3 spans 14 residues.

The genes are TRBV6-1 and TRBJ2-7; 7 bases line up with TRBD1. Germline CDR1 reads MNHNS; CDR2 reads SASEGT. The CDR3 has 15 amino acids. V lost 4 bases, J lost 2 bases, and 8 bases stayed unmatched. DNA for the CDR3: TGTGCCAGCAGTGTTGGTACAGGGGACACCTACGAGCAGTACTTC. Its translation is CASSVGTGDTYEQYF.

The rearrangement links TRBV27 to TRBJ1-4; no definite D call. This CDR3 has 18 residues. Trimming removed 9 bases at V and 2 bases at J, with 25 bases between. Germline V gene sequence: CDR1 MNHEY, CDR2 SMNVEV (reference sequence). Written as DNA, the CDR3 is TGTGCCAGGACGAAACCGGGGTTCCATATAGGGACTAATGAAAAACTGTTTTTT. It is translated as CARTKPGFHIGTNEKLFF.

This clonotype was recorded at least ten times. The V and J genes are TRBV10-3 and TRBJ1-1, with D perhaps matching TRBD1 (5 bases). This CDR3 contains 15 residues. CDR1 ENHRY and CDR2 SYGVKD come from the germline V gene. Trimming left V 0 bases short and J 10 bases short, with 18 bases between. Here the CDR3 DNA reads TGTGCCATCAGTGAGTCGGGGGGACTCCGGGGGAGAGCTTTCTTT. It translates to CAISESGGLRGRAFF.

This clonotype has a handful of counts. The chain joins TRBV7-3 to TRBJ2-1; TRBD2 matches at 8 bases. The ends lost 5 bases at V and 6 bases at J; junction bases unmatched: 9. Germline lookup yields CDR1 SGHTA and CDR2 FQGTGA. CDR3 size: 15 residues. The CDR3 region is CASSLGREGTNEQFF. CDR3 bases: TGTGCCAGCAGCCTCGGGAGGGAGGGCACCAATGAGCAGTTCTTC.

The V gene is TRBV20-1, the J gene TRBJ2-1, with D possibly TRBD2 on 6 matching bases. This CDR3 contains 14 residues. V was clipped by 6 bases and J by 6 bases, with 18 bases between them. Germline V gene data show CDR1 as DFQATT and CDR2 as SNEGSKA (reference sequence). CDR3 bases: TGCAGTGCCGGGGGATCGACTAAGTTCAATGAGCAGTTCTTC. Encoded protein: CSAGGSTKFNEQFF.

At least ten counts were recorded for this clonotype. The chain couples TRBV6-1 to TRBJ1-6; 11 positions match TRBD1. The CDR3 contains 18 residues. Trimming removed 6 bases from V and 1 base from J; junction bases left unmatched: 8. Looked up from germline, CDR1 is MNHNS and CDR2 is SASEGT. The CDR3 region has the DNA TGTGCCAGCAGCTCTTGGACAGGGGGCGGATCCTATAATTCACCCCTCCACTTT. Its protein is CASSSWTGGGSYNSPLHF.

J is TRBJ2-3 and V is TRBV5-1, with 13 bases lining up with TRBD2. V lost 6 bases and J lost 3; bases outside the gene matches: 7. CDR3 length: 16 residues. Germline lookup yields CDR1 SGHRS and CDR2 YFSETQ. For the CDR3, the DNA is TGCGCCAGCACCGTACTAGCGGGAGGGCGGACAGATACGCAGTATTTT. Its translation: CASTVLAGGRTDTQYF.

This clonotype was picked up a small number of times. The CDR3 protein is CASSHSPGPSYEQYF. CDR3 coding DNA: TGTGCCAGCAGCCATTCCCCCGGGCCCTCCTACGAGCAGTACTTC. This sequence joins TRBV5-5 and TRBJ2-7; unclear D gene. The V end lost 4 bases, the J end lost 0 bases, and 14 bases lay between the germline ends. CDR1 and CDR2 (germline): SGHKS, YYEKEE (reference sequence). The CDR3 totals 15 residues.

This sequence joins TRBV5-1 and TRBJ2-5; the match to TRBD2 covers 7 bases. CDR3 size: 18 residues. Germline V gene sequence: CDR1 SGHRS, CDR2 YFSETQ. V lost 3 bases, J lost 4 bases, and 18 bases stayed unmatched. The CDR3 nucleotides are TGCGCCAGCAGCTGGAAACAGTCCGGGACGGGAGGTAGAGAGACCCAGTACTTC. Translating gives CASSWKQSGTGGRETQYF.

This chain links TRBV10-3 with TRBJ1-6, with D perhaps matching TRBD1 (6 bases). Trimming took 6 bases from V and 7 from J, leaving 13 bases between them. The length of the CDR3 is 14 residues. CDR1 is ENHRY, CDR2 SYGVKD, per germline. CDR3 DNA: TGTGCCATCAGGACCGACAGGACGAATTCACCCCTCCACTTT. Translating it yields CAIRTDRTNSPLHF.

This clonotype was seen more than once but under ten times. CDR3 DNA: TGTGCCAGCAAATCCGGGGAGCTCGGCTACACCTTC. Residues: CASKSGELGYTF. V gene TRBV12-3 or TRBV12-4 combines with J gene TRBJ1-2; no clear D. V lost 7 bases and J 8 bases, leaving 14 bases between the germline ends. The CDR3 has 12 residues.

This clonotype was detected a few times. The chain employs TRBV6-1 and TRBJ2-2, with a tentative D call TRBD1 (6 bases). With 5 bases removed from V and 3 bases from J, the gap between germline ends came to 13 bases. The CDR3 runs to 15 residues. CDR1 MNHNS and CDR2 SASEGT come from the germline V gene. The CDR3 region is CASSNLGQHTGELFF. CDR3 coding DNA: TGTGCCAGCAGTAACCTAGGACAGCACACCGGGGAGCTGTTTTTT.

The J gene is TRBJ2-1, the V gene TRBV19; weak D call: TRBD2 (6 bases). Looked up from germline, CDR1 is LNHDA and CDR2 is SQIVND (reference sequence). The CDR3 is 20 amino acids. V dropped 6 bases and J dropped 1 base, with 28 bases sitting between them. CDR3 DNA sequence: TGTGCCAGTAGCATATTCGAAACGGAGGGTTTCGGGTCTTCCTACAATGAGCAGTTCTTC. Amino acid sequence: CASSIFETEGFGSSYNEQFF. Variable domain in full (rest from reference TRBV19 and TRBJ2-1): DGGITQSPKYLFRKEGQNVTLSCEQNLNHDAMYWYRQDPGQGLRLIYYSQIVNDFQKGDIAEGYSVSREKKESFPLTVTSAQKNPTAFYLCASSIFETEGFGSSYNEQFFGPGTRLTVL.

The genes are TRBV2 and TRBJ2-1; D could derive from TRBD1 or TRBD2 (5 bases each). Germline V CDR1 and CDR2: SNHLY, FYNNEI. Trimming stripped 4 bases from V and 14 bases from J, with 15 bases between. The CDR3 is 12 residues long. This chain's CDR3 is CASSVWGWEKFF. The CDR3 DNA is TGTGCCAGCAGTGTGTGGGGGTGGGAGAAGTTCTTC.

The chain links TRBV3-1 to TRBJ1-4; D is unclear. Germline CDR1 reads LGHDT; CDR2 reads YNNKEL (reference sequence). V lost 0 bases, J lost 7 bases, and 15 bases lay in between. This CDR3 region has 16 residues. In nucleotides, the CDR3 is TGTGCCAGCAGCCAAGACCTGGCAGGATGGCGTGAAAAACTGTTTTTT. It yields the protein CASSQDLAGWREKLFF.

The chain uses TRBV7-2 and TRBJ2-1, with D possibly being TRBD2 (6 bases). The CDR3 has 15 residues. Germline lookup yields CDR1 SGHTA and CDR2 FQGNSA. V gave up 6 bases and J gave up 0 bases, with 12 bases separating them. The CDR3 region is CASSATRASYNEQFF. CDR3 DNA: TGTGCCAGCAGTGCGACTAGAGCCTCCTACAATGAGCAGTTCTTC.

This clonotype was seen a single time. The chain is built from TRBV9 and TRBJ1-2; D is possibly TRBD1 (6 bases). Between the trimmed V and J ends, which lost 4 bases and 14 bases, there was a span of 18 bases. The germline gives CDR1 SGDLS, CDR2 YYNGEE. The CDR3 is 12 amino acids. The CDR3 DNA is TGTGCCAGCAGCCCCGCTAGGGGGGCGAGGACCTTC. It codes for CASSPARGARTF.

This clonotype has at least ten counts. V is TRBV12-3 or TRBV12-4 and J is TRBJ2-1; no firm D call. This CDR3 is 13 amino acids long. Trimming took off 3 bases at V and 7 bases at J, with 10 bases between the two ends. DNA of the CDR3: TGTGCCAGCAGTTTCCCCAGCCCAAATGAGCAGTTCTTC. Protein product: CASSFPSPNEQFF.

The chain is built from TRBV7-9 and TRBJ2-1, with 12 bases aligning to TRBD2. J lost 9 bases, V lost 5 bases, and 11 bases had no gene match. Germline-derived CDR1 and CDR2 are SEHNR and FQNEAQ (reference sequence). The CDR3 has 16 amino acids. The CDR3 loop reads CASSRRASGRAAEQFF. The CDR3 DNA reads TGTGCCAGCAGCAGACGGGCTAGCGGGAGGGCCGCTGAGCAGTTCTTC. The complete variable domain, with remaining parts taken from reference TRBV7-9 and TRBJ2-1, reads DTGVSQNPRHKITKRGQNVTFRCDPISEHNRLYWYRQTLGQGPEFLTYFQNEAQLEKSRLLSDRFSAERPKGSFSTLEIQRTEQGDSAMYLCASSRRASGRAAEQFFGPGTRLTVL.

The V call is TRBV20-1, the J call TRBJ1-2; TRBD1 aligns across 7 bases. V was pared by 3 bases and J by 6 bases, with 4 bases of the junction left unmatched. The germline gives CDR1 DFQATT, CDR2 SNEGSKA (reference sequence). The CDR3 spans 12 residues. The CDR3 coding sequence is TGCAGTGCTAGGGGGCAGGGGGATGGCTACACCTTC. Protein sequence: CSARGQGDGYTF.

This sequence joins TRBV6-5 and TRBJ2-2; no reliable D call. The germline gives CDR1 MNHEY, CDR2 SVGAGI. This CDR3 contains 14 residues. Trimming removed 0 bases from V and 6 bases from J, with 8 bases in between. The CDR3 DNA reads TGTGCCAGCAGTTACTCGATTGGGGCCGGGGAGCTGTTTTTT. The encoded protein is CASSYSIGAGELFF.

This clonotype came up a few times. The chain combines TRBV7-2 with TRBJ2-2, with 7 bases fitting TRBD2. Germline V gene lookup returns CDR1 SGHTA and CDR2 FQGNSA. This CDR3 is built from 16 residues. Trimming cost V 1 base and J 5 bases; bases outside gene matches: 7. The chain's CDR3 is CASSLVGGRGTGELFF. In nucleotides, the CDR3 is TGTGCCAGCAGCTTAGTGGGCGGGAGAGGGACCGGGGAGCTGTTTTTT.

The chain's CDR3 is CASSERSVTEAFF. The CDR3 nucleotides read TGTGCCAGCAGTGAAAGGTCTGTCACTGAAGCTTTCTTT. The rearrangement uses TRBV6-1 and TRBJ1-1; D remains ambiguous. The CDR3 is 13 amino acids. Germline loops: CDR1 MNHNS, CDR2 SASEGT. The V end lost 2 bases, the J end lost 4 bases, and 8 bases lay between the germline ends.

J is TRBJ2-3 and V is TRBV19; D gene unclear. The V gene lost 3 bases and the J gene lost 2 bases, with 12 bases spanning the gap. Germline lookup yields CDR1 LNHDA and CDR2 SQIVND (reference sequence). The CDR3 totals 15 residues. The CDR3 DNA follows: TGTGCCAGTAGTATTTCAGGAACAGCCACAGATACGCAGTATTTT. This encodes CASSISGTATDTQYF. Filled out from reference TRBV19 and TRBJ2-3, the complete variable domain reads DGGITQSPKYLFRKEGQNVTLSCEQNLNHDAMYWYRQDPGQGLRLIYYSQIVNDFQKGDIAEGYSVSREKKESFPLTVTSAQKNPTAFYLCASSISGTATDTQYFGPGTRLTVL.

This chain's CDR3 is CASSLSVGLAGAGVDEQFF. DNA of the CDR3: TGTGCCAGCAGTTTATCCGTCGGACTAGCGGGAGCGGGGGTCGATGAGCAGTTCTTC. V is TRBV27 and J is TRBJ2-1, with 13 nucleotides matching TRBD2. Trimming removed 0 bases from V and 8 bases from J; junction bases left unmatched: 13. The CDR3 loop spans 19 amino acids. CDR1 is MNHEY, CDR2 SMNVEV, per germline (reference sequence).

The chain is built from TRBV18 and TRBJ2-2; D is unclear. The ends were cut back, 5 bases at V and 3 bases at J, with 13 bases in the middle. Germline V gene lookup returns CDR1 KGHSH and CDR2 LQKENI. CDR3 length equals 15 residues. CDR3 bases: TGTGCCAGCTCATCGGTTAGATCGTACACCGGGGAGCTGTTTTTT. It specifies CASSSVRSYTGELFF.

The V gene is TRBV6-1, the J gene TRBJ1-3, with D possibly being TRBD1 (5 bases). The germline V and J ends were trimmed by 6 bases and 5 bases, with 14 bases remaining between them. The germline V gene has CDR1 MNHNS and CDR2 SASEGT. The CDR3 is 14 residues long. In DNA form, the CDR3 reads TGTGCCAGCAGCCGGGACGGACACAGAAACACCATATATTTT. This sequence encodes CASSRDGHRNTIYF.